This is a list of T cell receptor beta chains from one sample in a study of beta chain features in type 1 diabetes. Generated by immunoSEQ multiplex PCR, the TCRdb table keeps only in-frame clones and is missing some. This sample has about 190,000 clones, with roughly 8% found just once. Material: central memory CD4+ T cells from blood. The source is a woman in her forties with type 1 diabetes. CDR3s include the opening cysteine and the closing phenylalanine or tryptophan. D genes are given only for firm matches. Some rows have no size entry. The others give once, few or many, or a class for an expanded clone.

v_gene	j_gene	abundance	d_gene	CDR3nt	CDR3aa
TRBV18	TRBJ1-1	.	TRBD1	TGTGCCAGCTCACCTCAAGGGACAGGGGGCACTGAAGCTTTCTTT	CASSPQGTGGTEAFF
TRBV19	TRBJ2-1	few	TRBD1	TGTGCCAGTAGGGAGGACAGGGAACTCTACAATGAGCAGTTCTTC	CASREDRELYNEQFF
TRBV28	TRBJ1-2	.	.	TGTGCCAGCAGTTTAACGTTGACACAGCTCCTTGCTAACTATGGCTACACCTTC	CASSLTLTQLLANYGYTF
TRBV19	TRBJ2-3	few	.	TGTGCCAGTAGTACAGGGATTAGGGATACGCAGTATTTT	CASSTGIRDTQYF
TRBV7-2	TRBJ1-1	.	.	TGTGCCAGCAGCTTAAACCAGGGGTATCCCCTCTTT	CASSLNQGYPLF
TRBV4-3	TRBJ1-2	few	.	TGCGCCAGCAGCCAAGAAGCGGGGGCGCATGGCTACACCTTC	CASSQEAGAHGYTF
TRBV28	TRBJ2-2	few	.	TGTGCCAGCAGTTTTTCGGTGCCCGGGGAGCTGTTTTTT	CASSFSVPGELFF
TRBV10-3	TRBJ1-3	.	.	TGTGCCATCAGCCCGACAGGTTCCTCTGGAAACACCATATATTTT	CAISPTGSSGNTIYF
TRBV9	TRBJ2-3	.	.	TGTGCCAGCAGCGAAGGACTGCTCACAGATACGCAGTATTTT	CASSEGLLTDTQYF
TRBV9	TRBJ1-1	.	.	TGTGCCAGCAGCGTTGGCGGGGGTATCACTGAAGCTTTCTTT	CASSVGGGITEAFF
TRBV9	TRBJ1-4	few	.	TGTGCCAGCAGCGTCCACGGTGAAAAACTGTTTTTT	CASSVHGEKLFF
TRBV7-2	TRBJ2-7	few	.	TGTGCCAGCAGCTTAGTAGTACAGGCAGCTTACGAGCAGTACTTC	CASSLVVQAAYEQYF
TRBV7-9	TRBJ2-5	.	.	TGTGCCAGCAGCTACAAGGGGCTAGAGACCCAGTACTTC	CASSYKGLETQYF
TRBV7-9	TRBJ1-5	few	TRBD1	TGTGCCAGCAGCTCGAACAGGGGGAATCAGCCCCAGCATTTT	CASSSNRGNQPQHF
TRBV5-4	TRBJ1-2	few	TRBD1	TGTGCCAGCAGCCCAGATTTTAGGACAGGGGGTATCTATGGCTACACCTTC	CASSPDFRTGGIYGYTF
TRBV7-2	TRBJ1-2	.	.	TGTGCCAGCAGCTTATTGGGGGCAGGAGAGTATGGCTACACCTTC	CASSLLGAGEYGYTF
TRBV6-5	TRBJ1-2	few	.	TGTGCCAGCAGCCTATCCGGACTGAACTATGGCTACACCTTC	CASSLSGLNYGYTF
TRBV29-1	TRBJ2-6	.	.	TGCAGCGGTGGGGAGTCTGGGGCCAACGTCCTGACTTTC	CSGGESGANVLTF
TRBV6-6	TRBJ2-5	.	.	TGTGCCAGCATCGGGGAAGGGGAGACCCAGTACTTC	CASIGEGETQYF
TRBV19	TRBJ2-2	few	TRBD1	TGTGCCAGTAGTAACGCCGGGACAGGGAACACCGGGGAGCTGTTTTTT	CASSNAGTGNTGELFF
TRBV18	TRBJ1-2	few	.	TGTGCCAGCTCACCTGCACAGTCCAACTATGGCTACACCTTC	CASSPAQSNYGYTF
TRBV7-8	TRBJ2-1	.	.	TGTGCCAGCAGTTCGGAGGAGCAGTTCTTC	CASSSEEQFF
TRBV4-2	TRBJ1-1	.	.	TGTGCCAGCAGCCAAGAACAGACCATGAACACTGAAGCTTTCTTT	CASSQEQTMNTEAFF
TRBV11-3	TRBJ2-2	few	.	TGTGCCAGCAGCTTTCGGACTGCCGGCGGGGAGCTGTTTTTT	CASSFRTAGGELFF
TRBV6-5	TRBJ1-2	few	TRBD1	TGTGCCAGTTCGCGGACAGGGGGCAACTATGGCTACACCTTC	CASSRTGGNYGYTF
TRBV6-6	TRBJ1-1	few	.	TGTGCCAGCAGTCCCCAGCGGTACACTGAAGCTTTCTTT	CASSPQRYTEAFF
TRBV28	TRBJ2-6	.	.	TGTGCCAGTAACCCTTCCTCGGGGGCTGGGGCCAACGTCCTGACTTTC	CASNPSSGAGANVLTF
TRBV27	TRBJ2-1	few	.	TGTGCCAGCAGACCTACAGGGAGGGGGGACAATGAGCAGTTCTTC	CASRPTGRGDNEQFF
TRBV29-1	TRBJ2-5	.	TRBD1	TGCAGCGTCCCGGGACAGGGAACCCAAGAGACCCAGTACTTC	CSVPGQGTQETQYF
TRBV4-3	TRBJ2-5	many	.	TGCGCCAGCAGCCAAGATGCGGGGGAGACCCAGTACTTC	CASSQDAGETQYF
TRBV5-6	TRBJ2-7	few	TRBD2	TGTGCCAGCAGCTTGCGACTAGCGGGAGCCTGGGAGCAGTACTTC	CASSLRLAGAWEQYF
TRBV7-9	TRBJ1-1	few	.	TGTGCCAGCAGCTCGCAAGCCGGCACTGAAGCTTTCTTT	CASSSQAGTEAFF
TRBV28	TRBJ1-2	.	.	TGTGCCAGCAGTCCCGGGTCCTATGGCTACACCTTC	CASSPGSYGYTF
TRBV19	TRBJ1-5	.	TRBD1	TGTGCCAGTAGTATGTTTTTTGGGGACAGGGGAAATCAGCCCCAGCATTTT	CASSMFFGDRGNQPQHF
TRBV29-1	TRBJ2-3	many	.	TGCAGCGTTGAAGATTCCGGGGATACGCAGTATTTT	CSVEDSGDTQYF
TRBV29-1	TRBJ2-7	.	TRBD1	TGCAGCGTTGTCGGGACAGGGAACTCCTACGAGCAGTACTTC	CSVVGTGNSYEQYF
TRBV28	TRBJ1-4	few	.	TGTGCCAGCAGTTTATCCTATTTGAGGGGGAGAGGAGAAAAACTGTTTTTT	CASSLSYLRGRGEKLFF
TRBV9	TRBJ1-2	.	TRBD1	TGTGCCAGCAGCTCAGACGGGACAGGGAACTATGGCTACACCTTC	CASSSDGTGNYGYTF
TRBV5-1	TRBJ2-5	few	TRBD1	TGCGCCAGCAGCACGGGACAGCAGCAAGAGACCCAGTACTTC	CASSTGQQQETQYF
TRBV4-2	TRBJ1-6	.	TRBD1	TGTGCCAGCAGCGCCCCCGGACAGGGAAATTCACCCCTCCACTTT	CASSAPGQGNSPLHF